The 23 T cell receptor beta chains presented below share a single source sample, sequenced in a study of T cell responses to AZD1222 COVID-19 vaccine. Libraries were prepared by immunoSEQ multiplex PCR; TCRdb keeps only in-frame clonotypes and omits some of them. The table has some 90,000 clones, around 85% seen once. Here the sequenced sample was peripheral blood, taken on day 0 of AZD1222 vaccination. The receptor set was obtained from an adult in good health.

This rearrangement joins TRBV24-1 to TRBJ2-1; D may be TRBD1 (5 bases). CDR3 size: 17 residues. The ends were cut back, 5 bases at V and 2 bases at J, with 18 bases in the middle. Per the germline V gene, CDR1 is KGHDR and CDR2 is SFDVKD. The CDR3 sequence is CATSGFTGDSTYNEQFF. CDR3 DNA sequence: TGTGCCACCAGTGGTTTCACAGGAGACTCAACCTACAATGAGCAGTTCTTC.

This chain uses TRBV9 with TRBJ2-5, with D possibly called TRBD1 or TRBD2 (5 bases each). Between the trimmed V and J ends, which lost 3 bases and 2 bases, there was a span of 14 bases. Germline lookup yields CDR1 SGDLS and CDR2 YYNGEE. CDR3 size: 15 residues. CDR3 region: CASSGTLGEQETQYF. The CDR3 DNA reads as TGTGCCAGCAGCGGGACACTGGGAGAACAAGAGACCCAGTACTTC.

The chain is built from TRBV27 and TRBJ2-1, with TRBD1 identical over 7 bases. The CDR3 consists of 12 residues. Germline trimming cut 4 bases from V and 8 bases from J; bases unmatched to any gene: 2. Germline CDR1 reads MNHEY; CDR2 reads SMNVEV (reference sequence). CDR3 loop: CASSYRGDEQFF. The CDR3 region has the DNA TGTGCCAGCAGTTACAGGGGAGATGAGCAGTTCTTC.

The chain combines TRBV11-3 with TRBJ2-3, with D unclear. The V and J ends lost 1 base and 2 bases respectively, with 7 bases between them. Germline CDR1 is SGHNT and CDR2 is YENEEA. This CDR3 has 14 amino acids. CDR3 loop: CASSLGQDTDTQYF. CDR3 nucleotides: TGTGCCAGCAGCTTAGGGCAGGACACAGATACGCAGTATTTT.

The CDR3 region is CASSSPLRDMNTEAFF. CDR3 coding DNA: TGTGCCAGCAGCTCCCCCCTCAGGGACATGAACACTGAAGCTTTCTTT. V gene TRBV7-9 combines with J gene TRBJ1-1; tentative D call: TRBD1 (6 bases). Germline V gives CDR1 SEHNR, CDR2 FQNEAQ (reference sequence). Trimming removed 4 bases from V and 0 bases from J, with 15 bases in between. The CDR3 loop spans 16 amino acids.

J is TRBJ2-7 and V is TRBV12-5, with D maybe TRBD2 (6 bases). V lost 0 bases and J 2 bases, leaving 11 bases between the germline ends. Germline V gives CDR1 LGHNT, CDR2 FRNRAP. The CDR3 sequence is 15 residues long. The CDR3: CASGLVPSATYEQYF. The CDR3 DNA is TGTGCTAGTGGTTTGGTACCTAGCGCAACCTACGAGCAGTACTTC.

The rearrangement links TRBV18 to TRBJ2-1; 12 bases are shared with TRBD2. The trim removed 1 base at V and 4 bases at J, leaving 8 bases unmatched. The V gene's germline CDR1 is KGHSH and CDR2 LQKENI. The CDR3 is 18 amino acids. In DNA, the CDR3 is TGTGCCAGCTCACCACGAGCTAGCGGGAGGGATATGTACAATGAGCAGTTCTTC. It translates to CASSPRASGRDMYNEQFF.

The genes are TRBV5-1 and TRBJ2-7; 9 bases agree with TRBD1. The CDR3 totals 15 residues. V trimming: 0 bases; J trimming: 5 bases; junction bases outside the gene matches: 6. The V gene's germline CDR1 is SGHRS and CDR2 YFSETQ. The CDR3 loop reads CASSLEGRTGDEQYF. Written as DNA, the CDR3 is TGCGCCAGCAGCTTGGAGGGGCGGACAGGGGACGAGCAGTACTTC.

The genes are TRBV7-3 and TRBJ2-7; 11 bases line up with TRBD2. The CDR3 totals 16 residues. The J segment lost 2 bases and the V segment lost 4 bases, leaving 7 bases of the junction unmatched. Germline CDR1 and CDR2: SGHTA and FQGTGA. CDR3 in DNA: TGTGCCAGCAGCTCCTTGACTAGCGGGACCCCCTACGAGCAGTACTTC. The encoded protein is CASSSLTSGTPYEQYF.

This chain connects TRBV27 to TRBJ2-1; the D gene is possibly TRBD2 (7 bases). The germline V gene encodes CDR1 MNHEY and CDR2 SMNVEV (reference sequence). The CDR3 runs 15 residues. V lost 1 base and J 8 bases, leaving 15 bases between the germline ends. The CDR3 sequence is CASSLLIRGAHEQFF. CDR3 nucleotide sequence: TGTGCCAGCAGTTTATTAATTCGGGGGGCCCATGAGCAGTTCTTC.

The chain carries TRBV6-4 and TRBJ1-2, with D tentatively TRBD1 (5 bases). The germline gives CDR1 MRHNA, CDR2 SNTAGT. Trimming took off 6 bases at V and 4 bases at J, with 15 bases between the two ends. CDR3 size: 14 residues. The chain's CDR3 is CASREGADGYGYTF. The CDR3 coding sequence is TGTGCCAGCAGGGAAGGGGCAGATGGCTATGGCTACACCTTC.

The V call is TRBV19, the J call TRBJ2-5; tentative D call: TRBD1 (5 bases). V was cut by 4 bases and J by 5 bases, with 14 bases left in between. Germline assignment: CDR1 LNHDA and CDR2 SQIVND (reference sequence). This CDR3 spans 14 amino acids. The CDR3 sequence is CASSTRTGDETQYF. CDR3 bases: TGTGCCAGTAGTACCCGAACAGGTGATGAGACCCAGTACTTC.

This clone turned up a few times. CDR3 amino acids: CASSLGGLATGELFF. The CDR3 coding sequence is TGTGCCAGCAGCTTAGGGGGGCTCGCCACCGGGGAGCTGTTTTTT. The chain joins TRBV11-3 to TRBJ2-2; a weak D match, TRBD1 (6 bases). Germline V lookup: CDR1 SGHNT, CDR2 YENEEA. This CDR3 is 15 amino acids long. V was clipped by 1 base and J by 4 bases, with 10 bases between them.

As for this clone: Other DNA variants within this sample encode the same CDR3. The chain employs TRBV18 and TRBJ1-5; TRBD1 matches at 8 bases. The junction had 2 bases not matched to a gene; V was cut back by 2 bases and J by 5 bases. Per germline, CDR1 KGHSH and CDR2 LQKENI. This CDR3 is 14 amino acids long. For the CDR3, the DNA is TGTGCCAGCTCACCAGGGACAGGCGATCAGCCCCAGCATTTT. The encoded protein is CASSPGTGDQPQHF.

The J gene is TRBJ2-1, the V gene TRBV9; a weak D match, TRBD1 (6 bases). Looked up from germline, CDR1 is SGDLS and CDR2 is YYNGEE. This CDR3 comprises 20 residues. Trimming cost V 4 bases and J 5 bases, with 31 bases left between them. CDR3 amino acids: CASSFNTRDHSGEPHNEQFF. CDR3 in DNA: TGTGCCAGCAGCTTTAATACAAGGGACCACTCAGGGGAGCCTCACAATGAGCAGTTCTTC.

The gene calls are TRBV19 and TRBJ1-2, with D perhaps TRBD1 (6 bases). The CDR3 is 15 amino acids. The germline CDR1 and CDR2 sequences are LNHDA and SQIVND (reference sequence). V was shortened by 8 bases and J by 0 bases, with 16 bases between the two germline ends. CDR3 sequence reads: CASYREGLPNYGYTF. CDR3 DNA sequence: TGTGCCAGTTACAGGGAAGGGCTACCTAACTATGGCTACACCTTC.

The CDR3, as DNA: TGTGCCAGTAGGGAAGGCTACGAGCAGTACTTC. Protein: CASREGYEQYF. This chain uses TRBV19 with TRBJ2-7, with D uncertain. The CDR3 has 11 residues. Trimming took 6 bases from V and 3 from J, leaving 6 bases between them. The V gene's germline CDR1 is LNHDA and CDR2 SQIVND (reference sequence).

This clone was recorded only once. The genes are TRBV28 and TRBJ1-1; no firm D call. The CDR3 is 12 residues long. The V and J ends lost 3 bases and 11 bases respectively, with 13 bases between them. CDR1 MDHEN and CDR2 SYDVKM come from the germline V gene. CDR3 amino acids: CASSFPPSRAFF. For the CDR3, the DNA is TGTGCCAGCAGTTTCCCACCAAGTCGCGCTTTCTTT.

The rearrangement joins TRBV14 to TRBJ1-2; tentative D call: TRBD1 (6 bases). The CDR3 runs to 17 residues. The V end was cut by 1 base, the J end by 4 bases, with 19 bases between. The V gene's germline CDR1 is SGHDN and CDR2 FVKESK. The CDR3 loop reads CASSQVDWGAVSYGYTF. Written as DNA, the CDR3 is TGTGCCAGCAGCCAAGTCGATTGGGGGGCGGTGAGCTATGGCTACACCTTC.

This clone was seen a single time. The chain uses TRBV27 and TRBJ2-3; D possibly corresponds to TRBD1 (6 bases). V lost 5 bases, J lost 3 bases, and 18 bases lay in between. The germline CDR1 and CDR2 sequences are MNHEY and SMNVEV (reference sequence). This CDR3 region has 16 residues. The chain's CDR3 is CASSPQGRGVTDTQYF. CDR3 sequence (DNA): TGTGCCAGCAGTCCCCAAGGCAGGGGTGTAACAGATACGCAGTATTTT.

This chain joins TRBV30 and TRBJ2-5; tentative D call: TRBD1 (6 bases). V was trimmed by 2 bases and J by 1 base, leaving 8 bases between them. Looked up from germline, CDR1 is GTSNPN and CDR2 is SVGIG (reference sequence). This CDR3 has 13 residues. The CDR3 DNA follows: TGTGCCTGGAGTCCGGACAGCCAAGAGACCCAGTACTTC. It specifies CAWSPDSQETQYF.

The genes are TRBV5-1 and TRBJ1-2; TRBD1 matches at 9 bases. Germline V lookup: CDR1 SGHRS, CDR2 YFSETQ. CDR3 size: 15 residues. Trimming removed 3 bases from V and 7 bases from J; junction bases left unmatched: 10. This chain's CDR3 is CASSSTGTGPSGYTF. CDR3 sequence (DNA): TGCGCCAGCAGCTCAACCGGGACAGGGCCCTCTGGCTACACCTTC.

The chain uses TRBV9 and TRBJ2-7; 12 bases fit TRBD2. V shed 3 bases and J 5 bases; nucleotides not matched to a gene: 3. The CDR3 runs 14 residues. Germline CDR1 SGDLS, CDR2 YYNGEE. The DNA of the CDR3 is TGTGCCAGCAGCGCGACTAGCGGGAGCGACGAGCAGTACTTC. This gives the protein CASSATSGSDEQYF.